This T cell receptor (beta chain) was captured by sequencing in a study of T cell repertoires in cytomegalovirus infection. Across the whole study: Newly reported HLA-C-restricted and thoroughly characterized HLA-B-restricted CMV epitopes were employed. Public TCR beta signatures were indicative of both CMV infection and a matching HLA type.

TCRdb processed the reads anew with MiXCR; each CDR3 protein has one entry. The table has more than 55,000 distinct CDR3 sequences, 20% seen once; the top ten hold roughly two thirds. Study-wide points: Public TCR beta family frequency separated CMV-and-HLA carriers, including in an independent cohort.

This clonotype was counted at least ten times. Its antigen remains unknown. The length of the CDR3 is 14 residues. Deletions cut 0 bases from V and 10 bases from J, with 15 bases between. The germline V gene has CDR1 SGHTA and CDR2 FQGNSA. This clonotype originated in a human donor in good health (CMV status not recorded). Some clones in this sample may be carry-over from other donors' samples. V usage is TRBV7-2 and J usage is TRBJ2-5; possibly TRBD2 for D (6 bases). Specimen: CD8+ T cells from cultured PBMCs, collected from culture after CMV antigen stimulation. DNA of the CDR3: TGTGCCAGCAGCTTAGCGCGGGACCCGTGGGGCCAGTACTTC. It is translated as CASSLARDPWGQYF.